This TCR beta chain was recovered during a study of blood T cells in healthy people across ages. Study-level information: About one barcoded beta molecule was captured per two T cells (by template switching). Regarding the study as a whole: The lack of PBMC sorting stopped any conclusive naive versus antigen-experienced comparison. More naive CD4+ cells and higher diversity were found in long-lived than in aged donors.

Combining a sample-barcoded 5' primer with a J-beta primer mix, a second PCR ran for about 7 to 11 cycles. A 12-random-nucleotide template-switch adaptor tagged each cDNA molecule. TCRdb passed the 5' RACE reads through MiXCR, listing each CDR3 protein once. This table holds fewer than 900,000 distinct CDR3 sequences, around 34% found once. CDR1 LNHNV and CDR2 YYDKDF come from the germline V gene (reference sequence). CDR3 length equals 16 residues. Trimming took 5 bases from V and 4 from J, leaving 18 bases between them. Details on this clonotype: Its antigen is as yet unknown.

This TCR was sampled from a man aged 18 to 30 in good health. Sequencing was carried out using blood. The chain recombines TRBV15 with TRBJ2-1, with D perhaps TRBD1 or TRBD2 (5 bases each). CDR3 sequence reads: CATSGTPSLAYNEQFF. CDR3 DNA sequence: TGTGCCACCAGCGGGACCCCTTCCCTTGCTTACAATGAGCAGTTCTTC.